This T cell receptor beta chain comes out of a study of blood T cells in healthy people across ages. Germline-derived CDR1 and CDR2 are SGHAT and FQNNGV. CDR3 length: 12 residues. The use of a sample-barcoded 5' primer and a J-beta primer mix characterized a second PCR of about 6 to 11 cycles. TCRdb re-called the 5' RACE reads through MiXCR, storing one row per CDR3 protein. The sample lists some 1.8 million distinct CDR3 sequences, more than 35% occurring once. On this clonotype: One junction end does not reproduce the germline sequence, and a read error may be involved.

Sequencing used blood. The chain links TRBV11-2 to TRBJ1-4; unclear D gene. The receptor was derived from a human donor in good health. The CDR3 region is CACSRVGEKLFF. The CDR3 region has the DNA TGTGCCTGCAGCCGGGTTGGGGAAAAACTGTTTTTT.